These 23 T cell receptor beta chains originate from one sample sequenced in a study of blood T cell repertoires in COVID-19. The method was immunoSEQ multiplex PCR; TCRdb's version includes in-frame clones alone and lacks a portion of them. The repertoire holds about 270,000 clones, 85% to 90% seen once, with approximately 4% in the top ten. Sequencing was done on a sample of PBMCs or T cells enriched from blood (not recorded which). These receptor sequences come from a woman in her twenties or thirties with acute COVID-19.

This clone was seen more than once but under ten times. The J gene is TRBJ2-1, the V gene TRBV19; perhaps TRBD1 as D (5 bases). CDR3 length: 15 residues. Germline V lookup: CDR1 LNHDA, CDR2 SQIVND (reference sequence). With 3 bases removed from V and 0 bases from J, the gap between germline ends came to 9 bases. The CDR3 spells CASSIQGSSYNEQFF. The CDR3 region has the DNA TGTGCCAGTAGTATTCAGGGAAGCTCCTACAATGAGCAGTTCTTC.

This chain joins TRBV3-1 (or the pseudogene TRBV3-2) and TRBJ1-1, with no clear D. Germline V gene data show CDR1 as LGHDT and CDR2 as YNNKEL (reference sequence). Trimming cost V 4 bases and J 0 bases, with 6 bases left between them. This CDR3 has 13 residues. CDR3 nucleotide sequence: TGTGCCAGCAGCCCCCAGTTGAACACTGAAGCTTTCTTT. Its protein is CASSPQLNTEAFF.

This clone was observed a handful of times. This CDR3 reads CASSLISEPRDYEQYF. CDR3 DNA: TGTGCCAGCTCACTCATTTCGGAACCGAGGGACTACGAGCAGTACTTC. This chain uses TRBV18 with TRBJ2-7; D perhaps matches TRBD2 (5 bases). The CDR3 is 16 amino acids. The V gene's germline CDR1 is KGHSH and CDR2 LQKENI. Trimming stripped 4 bases from V and 3 bases from J, with 19 bases between. Complete variable domain (other parts from reference TRBV18 and TRBJ2-7): NAGVMQNPRHLVRRRGQEARLRCSPMKGHSHVYWYRQLPEEGLKFMVYLQKENIIDESGMPKERFSAEFPKEGPSILRIQQVVRGDSAAYFCASSLISEPRDYEQYFGPGTRLTVT.

V usage is TRBV19 and J usage is TRBJ2-3; 7 bases line up with TRBD2. The V gene's germline CDR1 is LNHDA and CDR2 SQIVND (reference sequence). V shed 3 bases and J 6 bases; nucleotides not matched to a gene: 6. The CDR3 is 14 residues long. In DNA form, the CDR3 reads TGTGCCAGTAGTATCGGCGGGGGTCAGGATACGCAGTATTTT. Translation: CASSIGGGQDTQYF.

V and J are TRBV7-6 and TRBJ2-7, with TRBD2 as a possible D gene (5 bases). Germline V gene data show CDR1 as SGHVS and CDR2 as FNYEAQ. V was trimmed by 4 bases and J by 3 bases, leaving 16 bases between them. The CDR3 consists of 15 residues. CDR3 amino acids: CASSSFGDMDYEQYF. CDR3 nucleotides: TGTGCCAGCAGCTCATTCGGGGATATGGACTACGAGCAGTACTTC.

V gene TRBV3-1 (or the pseudogene TRBV3-2) combines with J gene TRBJ2-1, with TRBD2 identical over 7 bases. V trimming: 0 bases; J trimming: 7 bases; junction bases outside the gene matches: 12. The germline V gene has CDR1 LGHDT and CDR2 YNNKEL (reference sequence). The length of the CDR3 is 17 residues. Here the CDR3 reads CASSQEWRLAETNEQFF. The CDR3, as DNA: TGTGCCAGCAGCCAAGAGTGGAGGCTAGCGGAAACTAATGAGCAGTTCTTC.

The V call is TRBV6-6, the J call TRBJ2-6, with TRBD1 matching 8 bases. Germline lookup yields CDR1 MNHNY and CDR2 SVGAGI (reference sequence). This CDR3 has 17 amino acids. V was pared by 5 bases and J by 3 bases, with 9 bases of the junction left unmatched. The CDR3 region is CASSPEGQGLGANVLTF. CDR3 bases: TGTGCCAGCAGTCCGGAAGGACAGGGACTTGGGGCCAACGTCCTGACTTTC.

The V and J genes are TRBV5-4 and TRBJ1-2; tentatively, D is TRBD1 (6 bases). The CDR3 runs to 15 residues. Trimming removed 4 bases from V and 4 bases from J, with 17 bases in between. Germline CDR1 SGHNT, CDR2 YYREEE (reference sequence). The CDR3 nucleotides are TGTGCCAGCAGCCCACCGACAGGCGGGTTCTATGGCTACACCTTC. It specifies CASSPPTGGFYGYTF.

The chain combines TRBV19 with TRBJ2-7; 10 positions agree with TRBD2. V was pared by 2 bases and J by 3 bases, with 7 bases of the junction left unmatched. The CDR3 loop spans 16 amino acids. CDR1 is LNHDA and CDR2 is SQIVND in the germline V gene (reference sequence). The CDR3 sequence: CASSITAASGGYEQYF. The CDR3 region has the DNA TGTGCCAGTAGTATAACAGCGGCTAGCGGGGGCTACGAGCAGTACTTC. The full variable domain, with the rest looked up from reference TRBV19 and TRBJ2-7, is DGGITQSPKYLFRKEGQNVTLSCEQNLNHDAMYWYRQDPGQGLRLIYYSQIVNDFQKGDIAEGYSVSREKKESFPLTVTSAQKNPTAFYLCASSITAASGGYEQYFGPGTRLTVT.

This clone was seen once. The CDR3 sequence: CAWSEGGASTDTQYF. CDR3 nucleotide sequence: TGTGCCTGGAGTGAAGGGGGTGCTAGCACAGATACGCAGTATTTT. V gene TRBV30 combines with J gene TRBJ2-3; tentatively, D is TRBD1 (6 bases). Germline-derived CDR1 and CDR2 are GTSNPN and SVGIG (reference sequence). This CDR3 comprises 15 residues. The ends were cut back, 1 base at V and 0 bases at J, with 11 bases in the middle.

This chain uses TRBV19 with TRBJ2-2, with unresolved D. CDR1 and CDR2 from the germline V gene are LNHDA and SQIVND (reference sequence). This CDR3 is built from 14 residues. The ends were cut back, 1 base at V and 6 bases at J, with 9 bases in the middle. The CDR3 nucleotides are TGTGCCAGTAGTATAGCCCCCCTAGCCGGGGAGCTGTTTTTT. Translating gives CASSIAPLAGELFF.

The chain links TRBV5-1 to TRBJ2-3, with 12 bases fitting TRBD2. V lost 2 bases and J lost 6; bases outside the gene matches: 7. Germline V CDR1 and CDR2: SGHRS, YFSETQ. This CDR3 spans 16 amino acids. The CDR3 nucleotides read TGCGCCAGCAGCTTTCCTCGACTAGCGGGAGTTGATACGCAGTATTTT. Translation gives CASSFPRLAGVDTQYF.

The gene calls are TRBV15 and TRBJ1-5, with D possibly matching TRBD1 (6 bases). Germline values: CDR1 LNHNV, CDR2 YYDKDF (reference sequence). The CDR3 contains 21 residues. V lost 5 bases and J lost 0, with 29 bases in between. CDR3: CATSGGSESDRDIYSNQPQHF. The CDR3 DNA reads TGTGCCACCAGCGGGGGTTCGGAAAGCGACCGGGACATCTATAGCAATCAGCCCCAGCATTTT.

The gene calls are TRBV3-1 (or the pseudogene TRBV3-2) and TRBJ1-5, with a tentative D call TRBD1 (5 bases). V was shortened by 0 bases and J by 7 bases, with 7 bases between the two germline ends. The germline V gene has CDR1 LGHDT and CDR2 YNNKEL (reference sequence). The CDR3 extends over 13 amino acids. The CDR3 region has the DNA TGTGCCAGCAGCCAAGAGGACACCCAGCCCCAGCATTTT. This codes for CASSQEDTQPQHF.

This chain uses TRBV6-5 with TRBJ2-1; D might be TRBD2 (6 bases). The CDR3 length is 13 residues. Deletions cut 4 bases from V and 7 bases from J, with 11 bases between. The germline gives CDR1 MNHEY, CDR2 SVGAGI. In nucleotides, the CDR3 is TGTGCCAGCAGTTCCTTCGGGGGAAATGAGCAGTTCTTC. Amino acids: CASSSFGGNEQFF.

This sequence joins TRBV28 and TRBJ2-1; TRBD2 matches at 10 bases. Germline-derived CDR1 and CDR2 are MDHEN and SYDVKM. V was clipped by 5 bases and J by 4 bases; unmatched bases: 5. There are 15 residues in the CDR3. The CDR3 coding sequence is TGTGCCAGCAGTCCCGGGACTAGCGCGTACAATGAGCAGTTCTTC. It codes for CASSPGTSAYNEQFF.

The rearrangement joins TRBV7-2 to TRBJ1-6; TRBD1 might be the D (6 bases). Germline V gene sequence: CDR1 SGHTA, CDR2 FQGNSA. The V end lost 2 bases, the J end lost 7 bases, and 12 bases lay between the germline ends. The CDR3 runs to 15 residues. The CDR3 DNA sequence: TGTGCCAGCAGCTTACCCCAGGGGAGCAATTCACCCCTCCACTTT. As protein: CASSLPQGSNSPLHF.

The chain joins TRBV3-1 (or the pseudogene TRBV3-2) to TRBJ2-3, with a weak D call TRBD2 (9 bases). The CDR3 has 19 amino acids. Germline V CDR1 and CDR2: LGHDT, YNNKEL (reference sequence). Between the trimmed V and J ends, which lost 0 bases and 4 bases, there was a span of 23 bases. The CDR3 loop reads CASSQDYVEREDRADTQYF. DNA of the CDR3: TGTGCCAGCAGCCAAGATTATGTCGAGCGGGAGGACAGGGCAGATACGCAGTATTTT.

This chain uses TRBV27 with TRBJ2-7; a possible D gene is TRBD2 (5 bases). CDR3 size: 15 residues. V lost 5 bases and J 0 bases, leaving 14 bases between the germline ends. Germline V CDR1 and CDR2: MNHEY, SMNVEV (reference sequence). The CDR3 DNA sequence: TGTGCCAGCAGTAGGCAGCGGAGGAACTCCTACGAGCAGTACTTC. Its translation is CASSRQRRNSYEQYF.

The chain recombines TRBV10-3 with TRBJ2-3, with D possibly being TRBD2 (5 bases). This CDR3 has 14 residues. The V end was cut by 8 bases, the J end by 3 bases, with 15 bases between. The germline V gene has CDR1 ENHRY and CDR2 SYGVKD. As DNA, the CDR3 is TGTGCCATCCAAGTTGGCGGGCCGACAGATACGCAGTATTTT. This codes for CAIQVGGPTDTQYF.

The V call is TRBV7-9, the J call TRBJ2-1, with 12 bases lining up with TRBD2. The trim removed 5 bases at V and 6 bases at J, leaving 11 bases unmatched. CDR3 length: 17 amino acids. Germline V gene sequence: CDR1 SEHNR, CDR2 FQNEAQ (reference sequence). This CDR3 is CASSPQGLAGFRNEQFF. The CDR3, as DNA: TGTGCCAGCAGCCCTCAGGGACTAGCGGGCTTCCGCAATGAGCAGTTCTTC.

This chain connects TRBV5-8 to TRBJ1-5, with 8 bases identical to TRBD1. J lost 0 bases, V lost 4 bases, and 6 bases had no gene match. Germline V gene sequence: CDR1 SGHTS, CDR2 YDEGEE. The CDR3 sequence is 16 residues long. CDR3 coding DNA: TGTGCCAGCAGCCGTTCACAGGGGGATAGCAATCAGCCCCAGCATTTT. It specifies CASSRSQGDSNQPQHF. Drawing the rest from reference TRBV5-8 and TRBJ1-5, the complete variable domain is EAGVTQSPTHLIKTRGQQATLRCSPISGHTSVYWYQQALGLGLQFLLWYDEGEERNRGNFPPRFSGRQFPNYSSELNVNALELEDSALYLCASSRSQGDSNQPQHFGDGTRLSIL.

This clone has only a few counts. The genes are TRBV10-2 and TRBJ2-3, with 7 bases aligning to TRBD2. The CDR3 spans 15 residues. J was trimmed by 4 bases and V by 5 bases; bases with no gene match: 9. Germline V gene data show CDR1 as WSHSY and CDR2 as SAAADI. CDR3 bases: TGCGCCAGCAGTACGGGGGAGGGCCTCGCAGATACGCAGTATTTT. Its protein product is CASSTGEGLADTQYF.